The 14 T cell receptor beta chains presented below share a single source sample, sequenced in a study of blood T cell repertoires in COVID-19. Assay: immunoSEQ multiplex PCR; the TCRdb copy retains only in-frame clones and omits some. Of about 140,000 clones in the sample, about 90% were seen once. The sequencing sample was made of peripheral blood. These receptors originate from a man aged 60-69 years with active or convalescent COVID-19.

This clone was seen a handful of times. The genes are TRBV2 and TRBJ1-2; 9 positions agree with TRBD1. CDR1 and CDR2 from the germline V gene are SNHLY and FYNNEI. There are 12 residues in the CDR3. J gave up 7 bases and V 6 bases, and 3 bases lay outside the gene matches. The CDR3 loop is CASSAQGAGYTF. Here the CDR3 DNA reads TGTGCCAGCAGCGCACAGGGGGCTGGCTACACCTTC. Using reference TRBV2 and TRBJ1-2 for the parts outside the CDR3, the full variable domain is EPEVTQTPSHQVTQMGQEVILRCVPISNHLYFYWYRQILGQKVEFLVSFYNNEISEKSEIFDDQFSVERPDGSNFTLKIRSTKLEDSAMYFCASSAQGAGYTFGSGTRLTVV.

The chain combines TRBV28 with TRBJ1-2, with D tentatively TRBD1 (5 bases). Germline V gives CDR1 MDHEN, CDR2 SYDVKM. Trimming left V 5 bases short and J 0 bases short, with 19 bases between. The CDR3 contains 17 residues. CDR3 nucleotide sequence: TGTGCCAGCAGTGCCCGTGGCGGGACGGCAGCTAACTATGGCTACACCTTC. Translating gives CASSARGGTAANYGYTF.

The chain employs TRBV18 and TRBJ2-1; 10 nucleotides agree with TRBD2. Germline-derived CDR1 and CDR2 are KGHSH and LQKENI. V shed 4 bases and J 7 bases; nucleotides not matched to a gene: 10. This CDR3 has 16 residues. The CDR3 coding sequence is TGTGCCAGCTCACTGTCGCTAGCGGGAGATATGAATGAGCAGTTCTTC. Its translation: CASSLSLAGDMNEQFF.

CDR3: CASSYSLAGELDTQYF. The CDR3 DNA sequence: TGTGCCAGCAGTTACTCGCTAGCGGGAGAGCTTGATACGCAGTATTTT. This chain connects TRBV6-2 or TRBV6-3 to TRBJ2-3; TRBD2 aligns across 10 bases. There are 16 residues in the CDR3. Germline CDR1 reads MNHEY; CDR2 reads SVGEGT. Losses at the gene ends were 0 bases for V and 6 bases for J; bases not matched to a gene: 6.

This chain uses TRBV9 with TRBJ1-3; D might be TRBD1 (6 bases). V lost 3 bases, J lost 2 bases, and 18 bases lay in between. The germline V gene encodes CDR1 SGDLS and CDR2 YYNGEE. The CDR3 contains 17 residues. As DNA, the CDR3 is TGTGCCAGCAGCGGAATCGGGGCAGGGGTAACTGGAAACACCATATATTTT. This sequence encodes CASSGIGAGVTGNTIYF. The full variable domain, in which reference TRBV9 and TRBJ1-3 provide the parts outside the CDR3, is DSGVTQTPKHLITATGQRVTLRCSPRSGDLSVYWYQQSLDQGLQFLIQYYNGEERAKGNILERFSAQQFPDLHSELNLSSLELGDSALYFCASSGIGAGVTGNTIYFGEGSWLTVV.

This rearrangement joins TRBV28 to TRBJ2-7, with 10 bases identical to TRBD1. Germline assignment: CDR1 MDHEN and CDR2 SYDVKM. The CDR3 length is 16 residues. J was trimmed by 3 bases and V by 3 bases; bases with no gene match: 8. The CDR3 sequence is CASSFVWDRGFYEQYF. Written as DNA, the CDR3 is TGTGCCAGCAGTTTTGTTTGGGACAGGGGATTCTACGAGCAGTACTTC.

In this sample, this clone turned up a few times. The J gene is TRBJ2-5, the V gene TRBV15, with TRBD1 as a possible D gene (6 bases). CDR1 and CDR2 from the germline V gene are LNHNV and YYDKDF (reference sequence). The CDR3 totals 15 residues. V was trimmed by 5 bases and J by 5 bases, leaving 18 bases between them. CDR3 DNA sequence: TGTGCCACCAGCGGACCCCAGGGGAGCGGCGAGACCCAGTACTTC. Translation: CATSGPQGSGETQYF. Full variable domain (rest looked up from reference TRBV15 and TRBJ2-5): DAMVIQNPRYQVTQFGKPVTLSCSQTLNHNVMYWYQQKSSQAPKLLFHYYDKDFNNEADTPDNFQSRRPNTSFCFLDIRSPGLGDTAMYLCATSGPQGSGETQYFGPGTRLLVL.

V and J are TRBV19 and TRBJ2-7, with TRBD1 matching 9 bases. Germline assignment: CDR1 LNHDA and CDR2 SQIVND (reference sequence). V lost 6 bases to trimming and J lost 9 bases; unmatched junction nucleotides: 12. This CDR3 is built from 14 residues. CDR3 protein: CASSPGQGLSGQYF. Written as DNA, the CDR3 is TGTGCCAGTAGCCCGGGACAGGGCCTAAGCGGGCAGTACTTC.

The genes are TRBV28 and TRBJ2-1; 10 bases map to TRBD2. The J segment lost 4 bases and the V segment lost 2 bases, leaving 14 bases of the junction unmatched. Germline V gene sequence: CDR1 MDHEN, CDR2 SYDVKM. The CDR3 extends over 19 amino acids. For the CDR3, the DNA is TGTGCCAGCAGTTTACGGGGGGTGATTAGCGGGAGGTTATACAATGAGCAGTTCTTC. It codes for CASSLRGVISGRLYNEQFF. Together with reference TRBV28 and TRBJ2-1, the CDR3 gives the full variable domain: DVKVTQSSRYLVKRTGEKVFLECVQDMDHENMFWYRQDPGLGLRLIYFSYDVKMKEKGDIPEGYSVSREKKERFSLILESASTNQTSMYLCASSLRGVISGRLYNEQFFGPGTRLTVL.

This sequence joins TRBV11-2 and TRBJ2-7; D is perhaps TRBD1 (6 bases). The V end lost 5 bases, the J end lost 0 bases, and 14 bases lay between the germline ends. Germline V gene sequence: CDR1 SGHAT, CDR2 FQNNGV. This CDR3 has 15 residues. CDR3 residues: CASSQRQGSSYEQYF. The CDR3 nucleotides are TGTGCCAGCAGCCAGAGGCAGGGGAGCTCCTACGAGCAGTACTTC.

The V gene is TRBV7-2, the J gene TRBJ2-4, with 7 bases that match TRBD2. The V segment lost 3 bases and the J segment 6 bases; nucleotides outside the gene matches: 2. Germline loops: CDR1 SGHTA, CDR2 FQGNSA. There are 13 residues in the CDR3. The CDR3 spells CASSFLAANIQYF. The CDR3 DNA is TGTGCCAGCAGCTTCCTAGCGGCAAACATTCAGTACTTC.

The chain is built from TRBV7-9 and TRBJ1-1; possible D gene TRBD1, 6 bases. V lost 0 bases and J 4 bases, leaving 12 bases between the germline ends. The CDR3 spans 15 residues. The germline CDR1 and CDR2 sequences are SEHNR and FQNEAQ (reference sequence). The CDR3 spells CASSLATWGRTEAFF. CDR3 in DNA: TGTGCCAGCAGCTTAGCTACCTGGGGGCGCACTGAAGCTTTCTTT.

The rearrangement links TRBV5-6 to TRBJ1-6; 9 bases align to TRBD1. The CDR3 consists of 14 residues. Germline-derived CDR1 and CDR2 are SGHDT and YYEEEE. With V trimmed by 2 bases and J by 9 bases, 3 bases remained unmatched. The chain's CDR3 is CASSFGQGFSPLHF. CDR3 DNA: TGTGCCAGCAGCTTCGGACAGGGGTTTTCACCCCTCCACTTT. The whole variable domain, remainder taken from reference TRBV5-6 and TRBJ1-6, is DAGVTQSPTHLIKTRGQQVTLRCSPKSGHDTVSWYQQALGQGPQFIFQYYEEEERQRGNFPDRFSGHQFPNYSSELNVNALLLGDSALYLCASSFGQGFSPLHFGNGTRLTVT.

This chain joins TRBV9 and TRBJ2-3; D might be TRBD1 (5 bases). The CDR3 sequence is 16 residues long. V was trimmed by 3 bases and J by 2 bases, leaving 16 bases between them. Germline CDR1 and CDR2: SGDLS and YYNGEE. CDR3: CASSARAGPPTDTQYF. CDR3 DNA sequence: TGTGCCAGCAGCGCCAGAGCAGGGCCACCCACAGATACGCAGTATTTT. The whole variable domain, filled in from reference TRBV9 and TRBJ2-3, reads DSGVTQTPKHLITATGQRVTLRCSPRSGDLSVYWYQQSLDQGLQFLIQYYNGEERAKGNILERFSAQQFPDLHSELNLSSLELGDSALYFCASSARAGPPTDTQYFGPGTRLTVL.